These 27 T cell receptor beta chains share one sample of origin, sequenced in a study of CD8+ T cells in alopecia areata. As to treatment: oral pan-JAK inhibitor, 5-10 mg twice daily. Isolated RNA was reverse transcribed into cDNA used as the sequencing template. Generated by immunoSEQ multiplex PCR, the TCRdb table keeps only in-frame clones and is missing some. The sample contains around 200,000 clones, around 66% of which appear only once. The source was CD4+ T cells sorted from blood, collected at week 4, from a patient treated with tofacitinib. The source of these receptors is a human donor with alopecia areata.

This clone was recorded a few times. V is TRBV7-9 and J is TRBJ2-1, with D maybe TRBD2 (5 bases). The CDR3 runs to 11 residues. Trimming took off 6 bases at V and 8 bases at J, with 8 bases between the two ends. CDR1 and CDR2 from the germline V gene are SEHNR and FQNEAQ (reference sequence). CDR3 residues: CASRLAHEQFF. The CDR3 DNA sequence: TGTGCCAGCAGGCTAGCCCATGAGCAGTTCTTC. The complete variable domain, with remaining parts taken from reference TRBV7-9 and TRBJ2-1, reads DTGVSQNPRHKITKRGQNVTFRCDPISEHNRLYWYRQTLGQGPEFLTYFQNEAQLEKSRLLSDRFSAERPKGSFSTLEIQRTEQGDSAMYLCASRLAHEQFFGPGTRLTVL.

In regard to this clone: Other DNA variants within this sample encode the same CDR3. The rearrangement joins TRBV15 to TRBJ2-5; no clear D. This CDR3 comprises 13 residues. Germline V gives CDR1 LNHNV, CDR2 YYDKDF (reference sequence). V was pared by 0 bases and J by 2 bases, with 4 bases between. This CDR3 is CATSRDSQETQYF. The DNA for the CDR3 is TGTGCCACCAGCAGAGACTCTCAAGAGACCCAGTACTTC. The full variable domain, with the rest looked up from reference TRBV15 and TRBJ2-5, is DAMVIQNPRYQVTQFGKPVTLSCSQTLNHNVMYWYQQKSSQAPKLLFHYYDKDFNNEADTPDNFQSRRPNTSFCFLDIRSPGLGDTAMYLCATSRDSQETQYFGPGTRLLVL.

This rearrangement joins TRBV25-1 to TRBJ1-2; D gene unclear. Trimming stripped 2 bases from V and 6 bases from J, with 13 bases between. Per the germline V gene, CDR1 is MGHDK and CDR2 is SYGVNS. This CDR3 is 14 amino acids long. The CDR3 nucleotides read TGTGCCAGCAGTGAACAACTGGGAAACAATGGCTACACCTTC. Residues: CASSEQLGNNGYTF.

The CDR3 sequence: CASSHRDRGRETQYF. The CDR3 DNA reads TGTGCCAGCAGCCACCGGGACAGGGGGAGAGAGACCCAGTACTTC. The chain links TRBV5-4 to TRBJ2-5, with 11 bases fitting TRBD1. This CDR3 is built from 15 residues. The V gene end was trimmed by 4 bases and the J gene end by 4 bases; junction bases not matched to a gene: 6. The V gene's germline CDR1 is SGHNT and CDR2 YYREEE (reference sequence).

CDR3 sequence (DNA): TGTGCCAGCAGTTTCAGTTTCTATGGCTACACCTTC. Its translation is CASSFSFYGYTF. The chain has TRBV2 and TRBJ1-2; D is unclear. Trimming stripped 5 bases from V and 4 bases from J, with 8 bases between. The CDR3 is made up of 12 amino acids. CDR1 is SNHLY, CDR2 FYNNEI, per germline.

This clone was seen only once. This chain uses TRBV4-3 with TRBJ2-3; no definite D call. The CDR3 consists of 11 residues. Trimming shortened V by 6 bases and J by 4 bases, and 5 bases separated the two germline ends. Germline V gene lookup returns CDR1 LGHNA and CDR2 YSLEER. The CDR3 here is CASRNADTQYF. In DNA, the CDR3 is TGCGCCAGCAGAAACGCAGATACGCAGTATTTT.

The V call is TRBV11-1, the J call TRBJ2-1, with 8 bases fitting TRBD1. J lost 4 bases, V lost 5 bases, and 4 bases had no gene match. Germline V lookup: CDR1 SGHAT, CDR2 FQDESV (reference sequence). The CDR3 consists of 14 residues. The CDR3 DNA follows: TGTGCCAGCAGCCCGGACAGGGAGTACAATGAGCAGTTCTTC. Translation gives CASSPDREYNEQFF.

The rearrangement joins TRBV6-5 to TRBJ2-3; the D is unclear. Trimming took off 10 bases at V and 3 bases at J, with 14 bases between the two ends. Per the germline V gene, CDR1 is MNHEY and CDR2 is SVGAGI. CDR3 length equals 13 residues. CDR3 nucleotide sequence: TGTGCCATCCGCCTACCTGGGACAGATACGCAGTATTTT. It yields the protein CAIRLPGTDTQYF.

This clone was counted once. The chain has TRBV6-1 and TRBJ2-3, with 10 bases matching TRBD1. The CDR3 runs to 13 residues. CDR1 is MNHNS and CDR2 is SASEGT in the germline V gene. V lost 11 bases, J lost 3 bases, and 5 bases stayed unmatched. The CDR3 DNA is TGTGCCGGCCGGGACAGGGGAACAGATACGCAGTATTTT. Its protein is CAGRDRGTDTQYF.

The chain is built from TRBV30 and TRBJ1-2; tentative D call: TRBD1 (5 bases). The CDR3 runs to 11 residues. V was pared by 1 base and J by 12 bases, with 12 bases between. Germline loops: CDR1 GTSNPN, CDR2 SVGIG (reference sequence). The chain's CDR3 is CAWSDRRKDTF. The CDR3 DNA reads as TGTGCCTGGAGTGACAGGCGCAAGGACACCTTC. The entire variable domain, with the rest obtained from reference TRBV30 and TRBJ1-2, is as follows: SQTIHQWPATLVQPVGSPLSLECTVEGTSNPNLYWYRQAAGRGLQLLFYSVGIGQISSEVPQNLSASRPQDRQFILSSKKLLLSDSGFYLCAWSDRRKDTFGSGTRLTVV.

The CDR3 reads CATSRPSQGFTEAFF. The CDR3 DNA is TGTGCCACCAGCAGACCGTCCCAGGGGTTCACTGAAGCTTTCTTT. The chain joins TRBV15 to TRBJ1-1; weak D call: TRBD1 (6 bases). The CDR3 is 15 residues long. V was cut by 2 bases and J by 4 bases, with 14 bases left in between. CDR1 and CDR2 (germline): LNHNV, YYDKDF (reference sequence).

This clone has a handful of counts. The J gene is TRBJ1-1, the V gene TRBV5-6; tentative D call: TRBD1 (6 bases). This CDR3 spans 13 amino acids. V was clipped by 1 base and J by 5 bases, with 9 bases between them. CDR1 is SGHDT, CDR2 YYEEEE, per germline. The DNA of the CDR3 is TGTGCCAGCAGCTTGACAGGGAGGACTGAAGCTTTCTTT. This sequence encodes CASSLTGRTEAFF.

This chain links TRBV30 with TRBJ1-6; no reliable D call. Germline loops: CDR1 GTSNPN, CDR2 SVGIG (reference sequence). The CDR3 runs to 14 residues. V shed 0 bases and J shed 8 bases, with 11 bases lying between them. The CDR3 DNA is TGTGCCTGGAGTGTACTACAGCTTTATTCACCCCTCCACTTT. It yields the protein CAWSVLQLYSPLHF.

The rearrangement links TRBV5-4 to TRBJ2-5, with a tentative D call TRBD2 (5 bases). The CDR3 sequence is 12 residues long. The V and J ends lost 4 bases and 4 bases respectively, with 8 bases between them. Germline V gives CDR1 SGHNT, CDR2 YYREEE (reference sequence). The CDR3 DNA sequence: TGTGCCAGCAGCCCGGCGGGAGAGACCCAGTACTTC. Encoded protein: CASSPAGETQYF.

This clone was picked up a small number of times. This chain links TRBV30 with TRBJ1-1; TRBD1 matches 7 bases. Unmatched junction bases numbered 5, after V lost 2 bases and J lost 5 bases. This CDR3 is 13 amino acids long. Per germline, CDR1 GTSNPN and CDR2 SVGIG (reference sequence). CDR3 residues: CAWSHLTGTEAFF. The CDR3 nucleotides are TGTGCCTGGAGTCACCTGACAGGGACTGAAGCTTTCTTT.

The chain recombines TRBV29-1 with TRBJ2-7; 7 nucleotides line up with TRBD1. CDR3 length: 11 residues. Germline loops: CDR1 SQVTM, CDR2 ANQGSEA. The V and J ends lost 4 bases and 6 bases, in that order; junction bases with no gene match: 3. This CDR3 is CSVGDSGEQYF. In nucleotides, the CDR3 is TGCAGCGTTGGGGACAGCGGCGAGCAGTACTTC.

The rearrangement joins TRBV29-1 to TRBJ2-7, with a possible D match to TRBD2 (6 bases). Trimming cost V 7 bases and J 2 bases, with 15 bases left between them. This CDR3 spans 13 amino acids. CDR1 is SQVTM and CDR2 is ANQGSEA in the germline V gene. The CDR3, as DNA: TGCAGCGCCAGGAGGGCAGGGACCTACGAGCAGTACTTC. Amino acid sequence: CSARRAGTYEQYF.

V and J are TRBV7-9 and TRBJ2-6; 9 bases map to TRBD1. The ends lost 4 bases at V and 5 bases at J; junction bases unmatched: 12. Germline CDR1 reads SEHNR; CDR2 reads FQNEAQ (reference sequence). This CDR3 has 18 residues. This CDR3 reads CASSSSGQGIRRANVLTF. CDR3 coding DNA: TGTGCCAGCAGCTCCTCGGGACAGGGCATTAGGAGGGCCAACGTCCTGACTTTC.

The chain is built from TRBV27 and TRBJ2-7, with 8 bases fitting TRBD2. V was clipped by 5 bases and J by 0 bases; unmatched bases: 12. CDR3 size: 17 residues. Germline lookup yields CDR1 MNHEY and CDR2 SMNVEV (reference sequence). The CDR3 DNA reads as TGTGCCAGCAGTCCCCCCCCTGCGGGGGGACCCTCCTACGAGCAGTACTTC. Protein sequence: CASSPPPAGGPSYEQYF.

This clone was detected a few times. The V and J genes are TRBV10-3 and TRBJ2-4; 8 bases map to TRBD1. Germline trimming cut 10 bases from V and 0 bases from J; bases unmatched to any gene: 11. Germline V gives CDR1 ENHRY, CDR2 SYGVKD. The CDR3 covers 16 residues. The CDR3 DNA follows: TGTGCCAGCAGACAGGGGATGGGAGTAGCCAAAAACATTCAGTACTTC. This sequence encodes CASRQGMGVAKNIQYF.

The chain links TRBV30 to TRBJ1-2; 12 bases agree with TRBD1. Germline V gives CDR1 GTSNPN, CDR2 SVGIG (reference sequence). The CDR3 extends over 15 amino acids. The trim removed 5 bases at V and 7 bases at J, leaving 11 bases unmatched. The CDR3 region has the DNA TGTGCCTGGTCCACAGCCGGGACAGGGGGCGGTGGCTACACCTTC. It translates to CAWSTAGTGGGGYTF.

This clone was counted a single time. V gene TRBV30 combines with J gene TRBJ2-5, with D perhaps matching TRBD1 (5 bases). V lost 3 bases, J lost 5 bases, and 7 bases lay in between. Germline V gene lookup returns CDR1 GTSNPN and CDR2 SVGIG (reference sequence). This CDR3 region has 11 residues. The CDR3 DNA sequence: TGTGCCTGGAGATCAGGGGAGACCCAGTACTTC. Protein: CAWRSGETQYF.

The chain combines TRBV2 with TRBJ2-2; TRBD1 aligns across 7 bases. Trimming removed 5 bases from V and 0 bases from J; junction bases left unmatched: 3. CDR1 and CDR2 (germline): SNHLY, FYNNEI. This CDR3 is built from 15 residues. For the CDR3, the DNA is TGTGCCAGCAGTAGGGGGCCCGCGAACACCGGGGAGCTGTTTTTT. Protein product: CASSRGPANTGELFF.

This chain joins TRBV5-4 and TRBJ2-7, with D perhaps matching TRBD2 (6 bases). The CDR3 consists of 15 residues. Germline lookup yields CDR1 SGHNT and CDR2 YYREEE (reference sequence). Between the trimmed V and J ends, which lost 2 bases and 0 bases, there was a span of 12 bases. CDR3 coding DNA: TGTGCCAGCAGCTTCGGCCCCGGGGGCTCCTACGAGCAGTACTTC. Protein: CASSFGPGGSYEQYF.

J is TRBJ2-3 and V is TRBV30; a possible D gene is TRBD2 (6 bases). From germline, CDR1 is GTSNPN and CDR2 SVGIG (reference sequence). Between the trimmed V and J ends, which lost 4 bases and 2 bases, there was a span of 16 bases. The length of the CDR3 is 15 residues. This CDR3 reads CAWNVGSGATDTQYF. The CDR3 nucleotides read TGTGCCTGGAATGTGGGTAGCGGAGCCACAGATACGCAGTATTTT.

The genes are TRBV20-1 and TRBJ1-1; the D is unclear. The CDR3 extends over 11 amino acids. Trimming took off 3 bases at V and 6 bases at J, with 8 bases between the two ends. Germline loops: CDR1 DFQATT, CDR2 SNEGSKA (reference sequence). CDR3 DNA: TGCAGTGCTAGGGCTTTGGCTGAAGCTTTCTTT. Its translation is CSARALAEAFF.

The genes are TRBV29-1 and TRBJ2-2; a possible D gene is TRBD1 (6 bases). Germline CDR1 and CDR2: SQVTM and ANQGSEA. Deletions cut 2 bases from V and 4 bases from J, with 11 bases between. The CDR3 length is 14 residues. CDR3 region: CSVENRVGTGELFF. CDR3 sequence (DNA): TGCAGCGTTGAAAACAGGGTGGGCACCGGGGAGCTGTTTTTT.